These T cell receptor beta chains were read from a single sample in a study of blood T cells in healthy people across ages. TCRdb used MiXCR to reprocess the 5' RACE reads, holding one entry per CDR3 protein. In the table there are fewer than 1,000,000 distinct CDR3 sequences, around two fifths of which are singletons. The source material was blood. These receptors all stem from a man in his sixties in good health. CDR3s include the opening cysteine and the closing phenylalanine or tryptophan. D genes are given only for firm matches. Clone sizes are given selectively: once, few, many, or a class where the clone is expanded.

cdr3_aa	cdr3_nt	clone_size	d_call	v_call	j_call
CASSEDGLSNQPQHF	TGTGCCAGCAGTGAAGATGGGTTGAGCAATCAGCCCCAGCATTTT	-	-	TRBV25-1	TRBJ1-5
CSAPGTTPTQYF	TGCAGTGCTCCCGGGACTACGCCGACCCAGTACTTC	-	TRBD2	TRBV20-1	TRBJ2-5
CASSCLGQLCGYTF	TGTGCCAGCAGCTGCCTAGGACAACTTTGTGGCTACACCTTC	-	-	TRBV7-9	TRBJ1-2
CSARGGRFNEKLFF	TGCAGTGCTAGGGGGGGCAGATTTAATGAAAAACTGTTTTTT	-	-	TRBV20-1	TRBJ1-4
CSVEGRKAFF	TGCAGCGTTGAAGGAAGGAAAGCTTTCTTT	once	-	TRBV29-1	TRBJ1-1
CASSPGSLSSYNSPLHF	TGTGCCAGCAGCCCTGGGAGCTTGAGCTCCTATAATTCACCCCTCCACTTT	-	-	TRBV7-6	TRBJ1-6
CASSYIAGETQYF	TGTGCCAGCAGTTACATAGCGGGAGAGACCCAGTACTTC	-	TRBD2	TRBV6-6	TRBJ2-5
CASSLDQSFNEQYF	TGCGCCAGCAGTCTGGACCAGTCCTTTAACGAGCAGTACTTC	-	-	TRBV5-1	TRBJ2-7
CASSLAERGGLEQFF	TGTGCCAGCAGCTTAGCGGAGCGGGGGGGCCTTGAGCAGTTCTTC	-	TRBD2	TRBV7-2	TRBJ2-1
CASSVTDLSYEQYF	TGTGCCAGCAGTGTCACCGATCTATCCTACGAGCAGTACTTC	few	-	TRBV2	TRBJ2-7
CSARHKADSPLHF	TGCAGTGCTAGACATAAGGCTGATTCACCCCTCCACTTT	-	-	TRBV20-1	TRBJ1-6
CASKGGNYEQYF	TGCGCCAGCAAAGGAGGGAACTACGAGCAGTACTTC	few	-	TRBV5-1	TRBJ2-7
CASTRDRVNTGELFF	TGTGCCAGCACCCGAGACAGGGTGAACACCGGGGAGCTGTTTTTT	few	TRBD1	TRBV6-1	TRBJ2-2
CSVDRQFRNEQFF	TGCAGCGTTGATCGGCAGTTTAGGAATGAGCAGTTCTTC	few	-	TRBV29-1	TRBJ2-1
CASRRGAPNQPQHF	TGTGCCAGCAGGCGAGGAGCCCCCAATCAGCCCCAGCATTTT	-	-	TRBV12-3/TRBV12-4	TRBJ1-5
CASSFASRGEQFF	TGTGCCAGCAGCTTCGCCTCCCGGGGGGAGCAGTTCTTC	-	-	TRBV5-6	TRBJ2-1
CASSLTGFRQFF	TGTGCCAGCAGCTTGACAGGCTTTCGGCAGTTCTTC	-	-	TRBV7-2	TRBJ2-1
CAISESSQGGSYEQYF	TGTGCCATCAGTGAGTCGAGCCAGGGAGGGTCCTACGAGCAGTACTTC	few	TRBD2	TRBV10-3	TRBJ2-7
CATREERGNNQPQHF	TGTGCCACCCGAGAGGAAAGGGGGAACAATCAGCCCCAGCATTTT	-	-	TRBV2	TRBJ1-5
CASSPSNSNQPQHF	TGTGCCAGCTCACCATCGAATAGCAATCAGCCCCAGCATTTT	-	-	TRBV18	TRBJ1-5
CASSRASGGLRYEQYF	TGTGCCAGCAGCCGAGCAAGCGGGGGGCTGCGTTACGAGCAGTACTTC	-	TRBD2	TRBV3-1	TRBJ2-7
CASSQDLRLSNEQFF	TGCGCCAGCAGCCAAGATTTGAGGCTATCGAATGAGCAGTTCTTC	-	-	TRBV4-3	TRBJ2-1
CASSPTPPDYGYTF	TGTGCCAGCAGCCCCACCCCCCCGGACTATGGCTACACCTTC	-	-	TRBV7-2	TRBJ1-2